The 30 T cell receptor beta chains in this list originate from one sample, sequenced in a study of T cell repertoires in cytomegalovirus infection. TCRdb reprocessed the reads via MiXCR and lists one record per CDR3 protein. This table has about 340,000 distinct CDR3 sequences, almost 30% appearing once. These receptors' antigens are unknown. The sample here was cultured PBMCs, taken from culture after CMV antigen stimulation. These TCRs come from a human donor in good health (CMV status not recorded). Some clones in this sample may be carry-over from other donors' samples.

This chain connects TRBV28 to TRBJ2-7, with TRBD2 identical over 7 bases. The CDR3 loop spans 14 amino acids. CDR1 and CDR2 from the germline V gene are MDHEN and SYDVKM. V was clipped by 7 bases and J by 5 bases; unmatched bases: 11. Here the CDR3 reads CASTTLAENHEQYF. The CDR3 coding sequence is TGTGCCAGCACCACCCTAGCGGAGAACCACGAGCAGTACTTC.

The sample holds a few counts of this clonotype. The V and J genes are TRBV7-2 and TRBJ2-7; 14 bases fit TRBD2. CDR1 is SGHTA and CDR2 is FQGNSA in the germline V gene. The CDR3 has 14 residues. Losses at the gene ends were 6 bases for V and 9 bases for J; bases not matched to a gene: 7. CDR3 in amino acids: CASSPGLAGGGQYF. The CDR3 nucleotides read TGTGCCAGCAGTCCCGGACTAGCGGGAGGAGGGCAGTACTTC. The whole variable domain, filled in from reference TRBV7-2 and TRBJ2-7, reads GAGVSQSPSNKVTEKGKDVELRCDPISGHTALYWYRQSLGQGLEFLIYFQGNSAPDKSGLPSDRFSAERTGGSVSTLTIQRTQQEDSAVYLCASSPGLAGGGQYFGPGTRLTVT.

At least ten counts were recorded for this clonotype. The chain joins TRBV19 to TRBJ2-5, with 7 bases aligning to TRBD2. There are 17 residues in the CDR3. From germline, CDR1 is LNHDA and CDR2 SQIVND (reference sequence). The trim removed 8 bases at V and 5 bases at J, leaving 20 bases unmatched. The CDR3 DNA sequence: TGTGCCAGTCCTCGACCGCGACTAGCCGGAGTCGAGGAGACCCAGTACTTC. Translating it yields CASPRPRLAGVEETQYF.

The chain couples TRBV28 to TRBJ2-1; D not resolved. The CDR3 covers 15 residues. Trimming removed 7 bases at V and 0 bases at J, with 13 bases between. Germline V gene sequence: CDR1 MDHEN, CDR2 SYDVKM. Written as DNA, the CDR3 is TGTGCCAGCATTAAACAACCGAGCTCCTACAATGAGCAGTTCTTC. Translating gives CASIKQPSSYNEQFF.

This sequence joins TRBV19 and TRBJ2-6; 12 nucleotides align to TRBD1. CDR1 is LNHDA, CDR2 SQIVND, per germline (reference sequence). Trimming cost V 5 bases and J 3 bases; bases outside gene matches: 5. This CDR3 spans 17 amino acids. The CDR3 loop is CASSPGQGAFGANVLTF. The CDR3 DNA follows: TGTGCCAGTAGTCCGGGACAGGGGGCTTTTGGGGCCAACGTCCTGACTTTC.

The rearrangement joins TRBV11-1 to TRBJ1-1, with a weak D call TRBD1 (5 bases). The V gene's germline CDR1 is SGHAT and CDR2 FQDESV (reference sequence). V was shortened by 3 bases and J by 4 bases, with 18 bases between the two germline ends. This CDR3 has 16 amino acids. CDR3 in amino acids: CASSLEGGTPVTEAFF. DNA of the CDR3: TGTGCCAGCAGCTTGGAAGGCGGGACCCCGGTCACTGAAGCTTTCTTT.

The rearrangement joins TRBV9 to TRBJ2-3, with 10 bases fitting TRBD2. The CDR3 is 16 residues long. The germline V gene encodes CDR1 SGDLS and CDR2 YYNGEE. Trimming at V came to 7 bases and at J to 4 bases, leaving 12 bases not matched to a gene. The CDR3 here is CASSPKLSGGADTQYF. DNA of the CDR3: TGTGCCAGCTCCCCGAAACTAAGCGGGGGGGCAGATACGCAGTATTTT.

The chain is built from TRBV7-9 and TRBJ2-7; D is perhaps TRBD2 (6 bases). The germline V and J ends were trimmed by 7 bases and 0 bases, with 13 bases remaining between them. The CDR3 is 14 amino acids. Per germline, CDR1 SEHNR and CDR2 FQNEAQ (reference sequence). The CDR3 reads CASIPLANSYEQYF. CDR3 coding DNA: TGTGCCAGCATCCCCCTAGCGAACTCCTACGAGCAGTACTTC.

This sequence joins TRBV7-3 and TRBJ2-3; D gene uncertain. The CDR3 length is 18 residues. From germline, CDR1 is SGHTA and CDR2 FQGTGA. The V and J ends lost 6 bases and 0 bases respectively, with 22 bases between them. The DNA of the CDR3 is TGTGCCAGCAGTTCATCCCTCTCAGCGTTTGGTAGCACAGATACGCAGTATTTT. This encodes CASSSSLSAFGSTDTQYF. The full variable domain, in which reference TRBV7-3 and TRBJ2-3 provide the parts outside the CDR3, is GAGVSQTPSNKVTEKGKYVELRCDPISGHTALYWYRQSLGQGPEFLIYFQGTGAADDSGLPNDRFFAVRPEGSVSTLKIQRTERGDSAVYLCASSSSLSAFGSTDTQYFGPGTRLTVL.

This clonotype was picked up a small number of times. This chain links TRBV7-9 with TRBJ1-1; 7 positions match TRBD1. The V gene's germline CDR1 is SEHNR and CDR2 FQNEAQ (reference sequence). The CDR3 length is 14 residues. The J segment lost 5 bases and the V segment lost 1 base, leaving 4 bases of the junction unmatched. The CDR3 sequence is CASSLEGGPTEAFF. CDR3 coding DNA: TGTGCCAGCAGCTTAGAAGGGGGCCCTACTGAAGCTTTCTTT.

This clonotype was counted between two and nine times. The J gene is TRBJ2-3, the V gene TRBV11-3; 9 nucleotides match TRBD2. With V trimmed by 1 base and J by 6 bases, 8 bases remained unmatched. The CDR3 has 16 residues. Germline-derived CDR1 and CDR2 are SGHNT and YENEEA. The CDR3 region has the DNA TGTGCCAGCAGCTTAGGACTAGCGGTTCGAGGGGATACGCAGTATTTT. Protein: CASSLGLAVRGDTQYF.

This clonotype was recorded at least ten times. The chain combines TRBV7-2 with TRBJ2-4, with no clear D. CDR3 length: 12 residues. Trimming took off 5 bases at V and 9 bases at J, with 11 bases between the two ends. Germline CDR1 is SGHTA and CDR2 is FQGNSA. The CDR3 DNA is TGTGCCAGCAGCGCGCAATTGGTCATTCAGTACTTC. Amino acid sequence: CASSAQLVIQYF.

This clonotype was seen a few times. The V and J genes are TRBV6-5 and TRBJ1-4, with 9 positions matching TRBD1. V was pared by 5 bases and J by 10 bases, with 8 bases of the junction left unmatched. The V gene's germline CDR1 is MNHEY and CDR2 SVGAGI. The CDR3 contains 14 residues. Written as DNA, the CDR3 is TGTGCCAGCAGTACCCTGGGGACAGGGAGAAAACTGTTTTTT. As protein: CASSTLGTGRKLFF.

This clonotype came up a few times. V and J are TRBV6-1 and TRBJ1-1, with D hard to call. The germline CDR1 and CDR2 sequences are MNHNS and SASEGT. The CDR3 spans 14 residues. The V gene lost 3 bases and the J gene lost 2 bases, with 10 bases spanning the gap. The CDR3 loop is CASSDLRHNTEAFF. The CDR3 DNA sequence: TGTGCCAGCAGTGACCTCCGGCACAACACTGAAGCTTTCTTT.

The chain combines TRBV5-1 with TRBJ2-5, with D perhaps matching TRBD2 (6 bases). Germline lookup yields CDR1 SGHRS and CDR2 YFSETQ. This CDR3 comprises 14 residues. V was clipped by 3 bases and J by 5 bases, with 14 bases between them. CDR3 protein: CASSSDYWSETQYF. The CDR3 coding sequence is TGCGCCAGCAGCTCGGACTATTGGAGTGAGACCCAGTACTTC. Based on the CDR3 plus reference TRBV5-1 and TRBJ2-5, the full variable domain is KAGVTQTPRYLIKTRGQQVTLSCSPISGHRSVSWYQQTPGQGLQFLFEYFSETQRNKGNFPGRFSGRQFSNSRSEMNVSTLELGDSALYLCASSSDYWSETQYFGPGTRLLVL.

This clonotype showed up just a few times. The chain combines TRBV6-8 with TRBJ1-2; TRBD1 matches at 7 bases. V lost 6 bases and J lost 1; bases outside the gene matches: 8. Germline-derived CDR1 and CDR2 are MNHGY and SAAAGT. The CDR3 sequence is 15 residues long. As DNA, the CDR3 is TGTGCCAGCAGCCGGACAGGAACCTATAACTATGGCTACACCTTC. It encodes CASSRTGTYNYGYTF.

This clonotype is medium-sized in the sample. The chain carries TRBV7-2 and TRBJ2-6; D gene unclear. With 2 bases removed from V and 1 base from J, the gap between germline ends came to 6 bases. Germline V gene data show CDR1 as SGHTA and CDR2 as FQGNSA. The CDR3 is made up of 15 amino acids. This chain's CDR3 is CASSLRNSGANVLTF. In DNA form, the CDR3 reads TGTGCCAGCAGCTTAAGGAATTCTGGGGCCAACGTCCTGACTTTC.

This clonotype was observed a few times. CDR3 coding DNA: TGTGCCAGCAGCTTAGATCAGAGATGGGGCTACACCTTC. This translates into CASSLDQRWGYTF. The chain combines TRBV7-9 with TRBJ1-2; D remains ambiguous. CDR1 SEHNR and CDR2 FQNEAQ come from the germline V gene (reference sequence). The ends were cut back, 1 base at V and 8 bases at J, with 11 bases in the middle. There are 13 residues in the CDR3.

A few counts support this clonotype. The chain is built from TRBV5-5 and TRBJ2-1, with no clear D. This CDR3 contains 15 residues. Germline lookup yields CDR1 SGHKS and CDR2 YYEKEE (reference sequence). The V and J ends lost 0 bases and 4 bases respectively, with 11 bases between them. CDR3: CASSLAPQEYNEQFF. CDR3 DNA sequence: TGTGCCAGCAGCTTGGCTCCTCAAGAGTACAATGAGCAGTTCTTC.

This clonotype was seen at least ten times. The rearrangement links TRBV20-1 to TRBJ1-5; 7 nucleotides align to TRBD1. The CDR3 contains 14 residues. V lost 6 bases to trimming and J lost 4 bases; unmatched junction nucleotides: 9. The germline CDR1 and CDR2 sequences are DFQATT and SNEGSKA (reference sequence). CDR3 residues: CSATQGQTNQPQHF. CDR3 DNA: TGCAGTGCAACACAGGGACAGACGAATCAGCCCCAGCATTTT.

There are many counts of this clonotype. The rearrangement joins TRBV29-1 to TRBJ1-1; the D is unclear. This CDR3 has 12 residues. CDR1 and CDR2 (germline): SQVTM, ANQGSEA. V lost 5 bases to trimming and J lost 3 bases, with 10 bases between them. The CDR3 nucleotides are TGCAGCGTTAAGGACTGGGACACTGAAGCTTTCTTT. This encodes CSVKDWDTEAFF.

This chain joins TRBV15 and TRBJ1-6, with a possible D match to TRBD1 (5 bases). This CDR3 has 16 amino acids. Germline V lookup: CDR1 LNHNV, CDR2 YYDKDF (reference sequence). V was shortened by 4 bases and J by 4 bases, with 14 bases between the two germline ends. CDR3 in DNA: TGTGCCACCAGCACAGACCACCGGGGGTATAATTCACCCCTCCACTTT. Its protein is CATSTDHRGYNSPLHF.

The chain combines TRBV6-1 with TRBJ1-5; no firm D call. The length of the CDR3 is 13 residues. V gave up 1 base and J gave up 9 bases, with 10 bases separating them. In germline, CDR1 is MNHNS, CDR2 SASEGT. The CDR3 nucleotides are TGTGCCAGCAGTGAAGGGGGTCCCGGGCCCCAGCATTTT. Translating it yields CASSEGGPGPQHF.

The sample holds a few counts of this clonotype. V and J are TRBV7-9 and TRBJ1-2, with D perhaps matching TRBD1 (6 bases). Between the trimmed V and J ends, which lost 4 bases and 4 bases, there was a span of 10 bases. Germline V lookup: CDR1 SEHNR, CDR2 FQNEAQ (reference sequence). The CDR3 totals 13 residues. CDR3: CASSWTESYGYTF. The CDR3 DNA reads TGTGCCAGCAGCTGGACAGAAAGCTATGGCTACACCTTC.

The gene calls are TRBV6-1 and TRBJ1-5, with no clear D. V was clipped by 5 bases and J by 0 bases, with 11 bases between them. This CDR3 contains 15 residues. The germline V gene encodes CDR1 MNHNS and CDR2 SASEGT. The CDR3 coding sequence is TGTGCCAGCAGTTATTTCCCCTCTAGCAATCAGCCCCAGCATTTT. It specifies CASSYFPSSNQPQHF.

For the CDR3, the DNA is TGTGCCAGCAGGTTTTTGGAGAACACTGAAGCTTTCTTT. This encodes CASRFLENTEAFF. J is TRBJ1-1 and V is TRBV5-6; D is unclear. The V gene lost 5 bases and the J gene lost 1 base, with 9 bases spanning the gap. In germline, CDR1 is SGHDT, CDR2 YYEEEE. The CDR3 totals 13 residues.

This clonotype has just a few counts. The chain uses TRBV24-1 and TRBJ1-4, with D possibly being TRBD1 (6 bases). Germline CDR1 reads KGHDR; CDR2 reads SFDVKD. Deletions cut 4 bases from V and 7 bases from J, with 12 bases between. The CDR3 sequence is 14 residues long. The CDR3 spells CATSDTRGGEKLFF. The CDR3 nucleotides read TGTGCCACCAGTGACACCAGGGGAGGTGAAAAACTGTTTTTT.

This clonotype came up a few times. V gene TRBV5-1 combines with J gene TRBJ2-2, with D possibly being TRBD1 (5 bases). Trimming cost V 0 bases and J 4 bases, with 7 bases left between them. Germline loops: CDR1 SGHRS, CDR2 YFSETQ. The CDR3 totals 14 residues. The CDR3 DNA reads as TGCGCCAGCAGCTTGGAGACAGTCACCGGGGAGCTGTTTTTT. Protein: CASSLETVTGELFF. The full variable domain, completed using reference TRBV5-1 and TRBJ2-2, is KAGVTQTPRYLIKTRGQQVTLSCSPISGHRSVSWYQQTPGQGLQFLFEYFSETQRNKGNFPGRFSGRQFSNSRSEMNVSTLELGDSALYLCASSLETVTGELFFGEGSRLTVL.

The rearrangement joins TRBV2 to TRBJ1-1; D gene uncertain. V was pared by 6 bases and J by 1 base, with 9 bases between. CDR1 SNHLY and CDR2 FYNNEI come from the germline V gene. The CDR3 contains 13 residues. Here the CDR3 reads CASRNAPNTEAFF. The CDR3 region has the DNA TGTGCCAGCAGGAATGCCCCGAACACTGAAGCTTTCTTT.

The chain recombines TRBV6-2 or TRBV6-3 with TRBJ2-3; TRBD2 agrees at 7 bases. CDR1 is MNHEY, CDR2 SVGEGT, per germline. J gave up 2 bases and V 0 bases, and 8 bases lay outside the gene matches. CDR3 length: 17 amino acids. CDR3 DNA: TGTGCCAGCAGTTACTCGATACGGGAGGATGACACAGATACGCAGTATTTT. Translated: CASSYSIREDDTDTQYF.